One sample yielded the 10 T cell receptor beta chains listed below, sequenced in a study of cytomegalovirus exposure and HLA in healthy donors. Primers included in the PCR were 60 Vbeta and 13 Jbeta primers. Sequencing used immunoSEQ multiplex PCR; TCRdb keeps in-frame clones, though not all of them. The table shows about 120,000 clones, with 80% occurring only once. The sequencing input was PBMCs. The receptors here all came from a female donor in good health and CMV-seropositive.

CDR3 nucleotides: TGCAGCGTTGAGGGCTCTTTTTATAATTCACCCCTCCACTTT. This gives the protein CSVEGSFYNSPLHF. The chain links TRBV29-1 to TRBJ1-6; D remains unclear. Germline-derived CDR1 and CDR2 are SQVTM and ANQGSEA. The CDR3 runs 14 residues. Trimming took off 3 bases at V and 4 bases at J, with 10 bases between the two ends.

This clone was found a few times. The chain joins TRBV5-5 to TRBJ1-2; 7 nucleotides agree with TRBD1. CDR1 is SGHKS and CDR2 is YYEKEE in the germline V gene (reference sequence). V gave up 4 bases and J gave up 7 bases; unmatched junction bases: 4. This CDR3 is 12 amino acids long. CDR3 DNA: TGTGCCAGCAGCCAAGACAGGGCTGGCTACACCTTC. Its translation is CASSQDRAGYTF.

This chain connects TRBV7-2 to TRBJ2-3, with TRBD1 identical over 8 bases. The CDR3 spans 15 residues. The V segment lost 1 base and the J segment 4 bases; nucleotides outside the gene matches: 4. CDR1 and CDR2 (germline): SGHTA, FQGNSA. DNA for the CDR3: TGTGCCAGCAGCTTAGGGACAGGGCGTGCAGATACGCAGTATTTT. It translates to CASSLGTGRADTQYF.

The CDR3, as DNA: TGTGCCAGCAGCCGCTTCCGGGAGGGGGGTGAAAAACTGTTTTTT. Amino acid sequence: CASSRFREGGEKLFF. The genes are TRBV11-2 and TRBJ1-4; maybe TRBD1 (6 bases). The CDR3 contains 15 residues. V lost 5 bases, J lost 7 bases, and 17 bases lay in between. CDR1 SGHAT and CDR2 FQNNGV come from the germline V gene.

This clone was observed a few times. This sequence joins TRBV4-1 and TRBJ2-2, with 9 bases aligning to TRBD1. There are 17 residues in the CDR3. The germline CDR1 and CDR2 sequences are MGHRA and YSYEKL. The junction had 7 bases not matched to a gene; V was cut back by 0 bases and J by 5 bases. The CDR3: CASSQDAGQGWTGELFF. CDR3 nucleotides: TGCGCCAGCAGCCAAGATGCGGGACAGGGTTGGACCGGGGAGCTGTTTTTT.

V is TRBV11-2 and J is TRBJ2-3; D ambiguous. The germline V gene has CDR1 SGHAT and CDR2 FQNNGV. Trimming left V 1 base short and J 4 bases short, with 6 bases between. The CDR3 runs 13 residues. The CDR3 is CASSLGTSDTQYF. The CDR3 DNA reads TGTGCCAGCAGCTTAGGCACATCAGATACGCAGTATTTT.

The rearrangement joins TRBV28 to TRBJ1-5; 8 nucleotides match TRBD1. The CDR3 is 16 amino acids. V shed 2 bases, J shed 6 bases, and the junction held 9 bases outside the gene matches. CDR1 and CDR2 (germline): MDHEN, SYDVKM. CDR3 protein: CASSLIGQGMGQPQHF. In nucleotides, the CDR3 is TGTGCCAGCAGTTTAATCGGACAGGGCATGGGTCAGCCCCAGCATTTT.

This clone was found once. The rearrangement joins TRBV7-3 to TRBJ1-1; 8 bases are a match to TRBD1. V lost 2 bases to trimming and J lost 3 bases; unmatched junction nucleotides: 5. The CDR3 has 15 residues. CDR1 and CDR2 (germline): SGHTA, FQGTGA. CDR3 in amino acids: CASSLASTGDTEAFF. CDR3 DNA sequence: TGTGCCAGCAGCTTAGCCTCGACAGGGGACACTGAAGCTTTCTTT.

The chain uses TRBV9 and TRBJ2-3; D may be TRBD2 (5 bases). The CDR3 extends over 16 amino acids. V gave up 3 bases and J gave up 0 bases, with 14 bases separating them. Per the germline V gene, CDR1 is SGDLS and CDR2 is YYNGEE. The CDR3 region is CASSADRRPSTDTQYF. The DNA of the CDR3 is TGTGCCAGCAGCGCCGATCGGAGGCCTAGCACAGATACGCAGTATTTT.

The chain uses TRBV28 and TRBJ2-3, with 8 bases lining up with TRBD2. V dropped 2 bases and J dropped 6; count of bases not matched to a gene: 10. CDR1 and CDR2 from the germline V gene are MDHEN and SYDVKM. This CDR3 contains 16 residues. The CDR3, as DNA: TGTGCCAGCAGTTTAAGTTTTCGGGGGGGCCGCGATACGCAGTATTTT. Protein sequence: CASSLSFRGGRDTQYF.